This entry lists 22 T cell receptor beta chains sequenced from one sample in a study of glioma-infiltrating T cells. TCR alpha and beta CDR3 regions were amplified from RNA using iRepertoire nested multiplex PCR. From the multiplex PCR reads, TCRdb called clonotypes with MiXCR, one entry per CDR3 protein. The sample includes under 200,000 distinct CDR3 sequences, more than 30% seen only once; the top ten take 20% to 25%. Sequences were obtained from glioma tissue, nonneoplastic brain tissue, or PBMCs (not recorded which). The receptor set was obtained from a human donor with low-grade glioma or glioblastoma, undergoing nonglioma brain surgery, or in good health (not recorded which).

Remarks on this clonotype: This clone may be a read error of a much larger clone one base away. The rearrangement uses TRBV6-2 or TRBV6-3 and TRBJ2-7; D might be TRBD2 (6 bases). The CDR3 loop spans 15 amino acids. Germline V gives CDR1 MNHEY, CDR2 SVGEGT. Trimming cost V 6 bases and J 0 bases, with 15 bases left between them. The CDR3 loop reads CASSLHGRGSYEQYF. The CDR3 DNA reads TGTGCCAGCAGCCTACACGGGAGAGGCTCCTACGAGCAGTACTTC.

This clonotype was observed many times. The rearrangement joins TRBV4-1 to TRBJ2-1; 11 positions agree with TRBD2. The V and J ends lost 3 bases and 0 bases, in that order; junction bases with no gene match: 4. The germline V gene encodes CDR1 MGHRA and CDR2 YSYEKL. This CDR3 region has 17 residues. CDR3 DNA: TGCGCCAGCAGCCAGCGACTAGCGGGGACCTCCTACAATGAGCAGTTCTTC. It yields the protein CASSQRLAGTSYNEQFF.

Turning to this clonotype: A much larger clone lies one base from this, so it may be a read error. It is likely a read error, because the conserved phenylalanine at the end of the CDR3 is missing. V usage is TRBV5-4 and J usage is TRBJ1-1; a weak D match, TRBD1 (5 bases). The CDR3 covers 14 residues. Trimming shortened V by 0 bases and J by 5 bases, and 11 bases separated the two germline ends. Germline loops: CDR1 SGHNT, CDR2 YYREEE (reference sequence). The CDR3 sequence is CASSLVGDGTEAFS. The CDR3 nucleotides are TGTGCCAGCAGCTTGGTAGGGGATGGAACTGAAGCTTTCTCT.

The CDR3 loop is CASSTPRHHSGANVLTF. In nucleotides, the CDR3 is TGTGCCAGCAGCACGCCGCGGCACCACTCTGGGGCCAACGTCCTGACTTTC. The V call is TRBV7-9, the J call TRBJ2-6; D gene uncertain. Germline CDR1 SEHNR, CDR2 FQNEAQ (reference sequence). The CDR3 spans 17 residues. Trimming left V 5 bases short and J 0 bases short, with 14 bases between. Using reference TRBV7-9 and TRBJ2-6 for the parts outside the CDR3, the full variable domain is DTGVSQNPRHKITKRGQNVTFRCDPISEHNRLYWYRQTLGQGPEFLTYFQNEAQLEKSRLLSDRFSAERPKGSFSTLEIQRTEQGDSAMYLCASSTPRHHSGANVLTFGAGSRLTVL.

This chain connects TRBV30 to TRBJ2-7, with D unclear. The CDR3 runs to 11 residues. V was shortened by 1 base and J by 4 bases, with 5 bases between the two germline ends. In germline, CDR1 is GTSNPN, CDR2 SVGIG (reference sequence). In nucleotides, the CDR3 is TGTGCCTGGAGTGAAAGGTACGAGCAGTACTTC. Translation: CAWSERYEQYF.

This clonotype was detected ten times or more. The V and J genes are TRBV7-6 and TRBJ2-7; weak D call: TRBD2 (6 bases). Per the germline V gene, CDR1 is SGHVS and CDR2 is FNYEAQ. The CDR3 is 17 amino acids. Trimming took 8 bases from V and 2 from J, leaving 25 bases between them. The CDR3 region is CASPLVGSGRAAYEQYF. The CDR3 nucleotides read TGTGCCAGCCCCCTGGTGGGTAGCGGCAGGGCGGCCTACGAGCAGTACTTC.

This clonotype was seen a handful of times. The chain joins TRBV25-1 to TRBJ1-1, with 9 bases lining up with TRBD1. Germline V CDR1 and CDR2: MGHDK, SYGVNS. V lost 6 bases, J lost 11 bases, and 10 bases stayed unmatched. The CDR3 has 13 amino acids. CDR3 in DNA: TGTGCCAGCAGGGGGACAGGGCAAAAGCGCGCTTTCTTT. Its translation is CASRGTGQKRAFF.

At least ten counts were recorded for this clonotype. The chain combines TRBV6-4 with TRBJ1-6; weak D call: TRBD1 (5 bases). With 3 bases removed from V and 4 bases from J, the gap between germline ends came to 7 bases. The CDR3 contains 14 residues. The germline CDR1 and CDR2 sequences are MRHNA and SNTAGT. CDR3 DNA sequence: TGTGCCAGCAGTGAAGAGGGGTATAATTCACCCCTCCACTTT. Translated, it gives CASSEEGYNSPLHF.

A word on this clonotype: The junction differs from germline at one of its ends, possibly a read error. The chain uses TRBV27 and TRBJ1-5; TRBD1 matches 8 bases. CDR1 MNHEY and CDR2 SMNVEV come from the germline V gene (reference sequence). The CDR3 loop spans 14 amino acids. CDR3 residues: CASPADRADQPHHF. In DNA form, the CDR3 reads TGTGCCAGCCCCGCGGACAGGGCTGATCAGCCCCATCATTTT.

As DNA, the CDR3 is TGCGCCAGCAGCTTGGGCCCTAGACAGGTCGGCGAGCAGTACTTC. This encodes CASSLGPRQVGEQYF. The chain carries TRBV5-1 and TRBJ2-7, with D possibly matching TRBD1 (6 bases). Trimming left V 0 bases short and J 6 bases short, with 16 bases between. The CDR3 has 15 amino acids. Germline V CDR1 and CDR2: SGHRS, YFSETQ.

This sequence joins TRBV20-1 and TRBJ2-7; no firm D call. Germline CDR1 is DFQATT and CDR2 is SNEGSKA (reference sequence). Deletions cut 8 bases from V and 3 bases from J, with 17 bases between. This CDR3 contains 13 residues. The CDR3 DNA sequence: TGCAGTAATAGACCCTCATACGGCTACGAGCAGTACTTC. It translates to CSNRPSYGYEQYF.

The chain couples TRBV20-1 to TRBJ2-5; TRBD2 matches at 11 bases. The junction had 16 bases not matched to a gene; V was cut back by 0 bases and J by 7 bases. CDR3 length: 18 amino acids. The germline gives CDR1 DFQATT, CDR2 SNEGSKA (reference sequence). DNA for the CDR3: TGCAGTGCTAGAGATGGCGGCGCGACTAGCGGGGCGTTTGTGACCCAGTACTTC. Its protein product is CSARDGGATSGAFVTQYF.

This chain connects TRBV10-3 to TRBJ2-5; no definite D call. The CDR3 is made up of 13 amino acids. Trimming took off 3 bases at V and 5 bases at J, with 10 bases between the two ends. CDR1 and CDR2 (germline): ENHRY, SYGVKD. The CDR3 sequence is CAISERMAETQYF. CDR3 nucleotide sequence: TGTGCCATCAGTGAAAGGATGGCGGAGACCCAGTACTTC.

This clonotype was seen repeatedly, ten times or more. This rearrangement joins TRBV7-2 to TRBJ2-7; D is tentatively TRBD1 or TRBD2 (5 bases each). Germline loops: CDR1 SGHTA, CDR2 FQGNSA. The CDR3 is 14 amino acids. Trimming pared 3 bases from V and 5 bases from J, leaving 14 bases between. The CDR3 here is CASSFVGGQDEQYF. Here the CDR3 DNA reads TGTGCCAGCAGCTTTGTTGGGGGTCAAGACGAGCAGTACTTC.

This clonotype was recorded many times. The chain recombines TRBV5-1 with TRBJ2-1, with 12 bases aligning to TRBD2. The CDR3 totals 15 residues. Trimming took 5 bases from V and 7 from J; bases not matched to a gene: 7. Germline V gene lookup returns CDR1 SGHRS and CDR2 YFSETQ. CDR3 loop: CASSLTSGSTNEQFF. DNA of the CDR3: TGCGCCAGCAGTTTGACTAGCGGGAGCACTAATGAGCAGTTCTTC.

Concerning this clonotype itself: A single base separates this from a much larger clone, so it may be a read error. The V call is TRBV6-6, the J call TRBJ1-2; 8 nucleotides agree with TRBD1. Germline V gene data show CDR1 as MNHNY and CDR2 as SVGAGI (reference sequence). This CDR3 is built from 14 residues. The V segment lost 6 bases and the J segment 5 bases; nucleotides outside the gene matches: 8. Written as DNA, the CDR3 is TGTGCCAGCAGACCAGACGACAGGGGTTATGGCTACACCTTC. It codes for CASRPDDRGYGYTF.

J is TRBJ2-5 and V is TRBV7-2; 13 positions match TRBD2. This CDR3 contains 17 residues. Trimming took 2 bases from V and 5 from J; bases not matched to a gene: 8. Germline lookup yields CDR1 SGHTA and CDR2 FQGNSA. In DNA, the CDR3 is TGTGCCAGCAGCTTATTCGGGACTAGCGGGACGGTGGAGACCCAGTACTTC. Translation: CASSLFGTSGTVETQYF.

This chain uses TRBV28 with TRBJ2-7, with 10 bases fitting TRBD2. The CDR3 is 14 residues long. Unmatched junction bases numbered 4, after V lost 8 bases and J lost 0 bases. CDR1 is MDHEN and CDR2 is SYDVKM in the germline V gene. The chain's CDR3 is CASATSGVSYEQYF. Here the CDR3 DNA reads TGTGCCAGCGCAACTAGCGGGGTCTCCTACGAGCAGTACTTC.

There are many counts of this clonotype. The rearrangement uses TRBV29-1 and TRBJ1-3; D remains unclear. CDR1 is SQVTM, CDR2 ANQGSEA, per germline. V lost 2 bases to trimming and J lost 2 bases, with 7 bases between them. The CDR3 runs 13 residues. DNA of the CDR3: TGCAGCGTTGAACTGGGAGCTGGAAACACCATATATTTT. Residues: CSVELGAGNTIYF.

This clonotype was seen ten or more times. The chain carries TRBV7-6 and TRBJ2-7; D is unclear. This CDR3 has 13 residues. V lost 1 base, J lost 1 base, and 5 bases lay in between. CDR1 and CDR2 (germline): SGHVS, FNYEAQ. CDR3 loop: CASSLGRSYEQYF. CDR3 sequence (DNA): TGTGCCAGCAGCTTAGGCAGATCCTACGAGCAGTACTTC. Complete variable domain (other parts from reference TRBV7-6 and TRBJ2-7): GAGVSQSPRYKVTKRGQDVALRCDPISGHVSLYWYRQALGQGPEFLTYFNYEAQQDKSGLPNDRFSAERPEGSISTLTIQRTEQRDSAMYRCASSLGRSYEQYFGPGTRLTVT.

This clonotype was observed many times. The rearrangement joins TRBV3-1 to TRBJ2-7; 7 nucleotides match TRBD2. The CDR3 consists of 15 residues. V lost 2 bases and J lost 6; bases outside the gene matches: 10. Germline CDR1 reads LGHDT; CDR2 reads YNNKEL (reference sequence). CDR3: CASSQMAGVPSEQYF. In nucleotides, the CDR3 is TGTGCCAGCAGCCAAATGGCGGGAGTGCCCTCCGAGCAGTACTTC.

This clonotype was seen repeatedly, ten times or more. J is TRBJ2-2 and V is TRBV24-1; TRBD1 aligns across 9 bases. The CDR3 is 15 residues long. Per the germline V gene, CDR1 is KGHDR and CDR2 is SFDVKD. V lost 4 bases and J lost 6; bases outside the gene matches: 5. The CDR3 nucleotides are TGTGCCACCAGTGACCCTGGACAGGGGTCCGGGGAGCTGTTTTTT. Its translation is CATSDPGQGSGELFF.